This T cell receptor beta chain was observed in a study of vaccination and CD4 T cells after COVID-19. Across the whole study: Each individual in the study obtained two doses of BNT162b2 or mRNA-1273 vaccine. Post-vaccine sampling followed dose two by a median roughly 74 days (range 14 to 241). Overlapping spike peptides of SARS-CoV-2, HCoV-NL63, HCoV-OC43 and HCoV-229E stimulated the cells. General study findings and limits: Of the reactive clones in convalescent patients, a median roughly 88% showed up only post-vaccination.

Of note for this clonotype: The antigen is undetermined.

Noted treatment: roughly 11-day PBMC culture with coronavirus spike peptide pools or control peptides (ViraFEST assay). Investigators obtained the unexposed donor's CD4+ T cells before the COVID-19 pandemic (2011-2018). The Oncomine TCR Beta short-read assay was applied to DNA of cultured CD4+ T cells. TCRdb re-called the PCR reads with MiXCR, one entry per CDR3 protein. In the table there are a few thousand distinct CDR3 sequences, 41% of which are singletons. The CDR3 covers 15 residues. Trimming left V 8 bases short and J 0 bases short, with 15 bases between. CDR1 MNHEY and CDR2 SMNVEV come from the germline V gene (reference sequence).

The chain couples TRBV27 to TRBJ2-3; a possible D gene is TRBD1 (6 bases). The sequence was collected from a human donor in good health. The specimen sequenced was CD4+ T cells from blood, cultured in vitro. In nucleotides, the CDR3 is TGTGCCAGCCGCCTATGGACAGATAGCACAGATACGCAGTATTTT. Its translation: CASRLWTDSTDTQYF.